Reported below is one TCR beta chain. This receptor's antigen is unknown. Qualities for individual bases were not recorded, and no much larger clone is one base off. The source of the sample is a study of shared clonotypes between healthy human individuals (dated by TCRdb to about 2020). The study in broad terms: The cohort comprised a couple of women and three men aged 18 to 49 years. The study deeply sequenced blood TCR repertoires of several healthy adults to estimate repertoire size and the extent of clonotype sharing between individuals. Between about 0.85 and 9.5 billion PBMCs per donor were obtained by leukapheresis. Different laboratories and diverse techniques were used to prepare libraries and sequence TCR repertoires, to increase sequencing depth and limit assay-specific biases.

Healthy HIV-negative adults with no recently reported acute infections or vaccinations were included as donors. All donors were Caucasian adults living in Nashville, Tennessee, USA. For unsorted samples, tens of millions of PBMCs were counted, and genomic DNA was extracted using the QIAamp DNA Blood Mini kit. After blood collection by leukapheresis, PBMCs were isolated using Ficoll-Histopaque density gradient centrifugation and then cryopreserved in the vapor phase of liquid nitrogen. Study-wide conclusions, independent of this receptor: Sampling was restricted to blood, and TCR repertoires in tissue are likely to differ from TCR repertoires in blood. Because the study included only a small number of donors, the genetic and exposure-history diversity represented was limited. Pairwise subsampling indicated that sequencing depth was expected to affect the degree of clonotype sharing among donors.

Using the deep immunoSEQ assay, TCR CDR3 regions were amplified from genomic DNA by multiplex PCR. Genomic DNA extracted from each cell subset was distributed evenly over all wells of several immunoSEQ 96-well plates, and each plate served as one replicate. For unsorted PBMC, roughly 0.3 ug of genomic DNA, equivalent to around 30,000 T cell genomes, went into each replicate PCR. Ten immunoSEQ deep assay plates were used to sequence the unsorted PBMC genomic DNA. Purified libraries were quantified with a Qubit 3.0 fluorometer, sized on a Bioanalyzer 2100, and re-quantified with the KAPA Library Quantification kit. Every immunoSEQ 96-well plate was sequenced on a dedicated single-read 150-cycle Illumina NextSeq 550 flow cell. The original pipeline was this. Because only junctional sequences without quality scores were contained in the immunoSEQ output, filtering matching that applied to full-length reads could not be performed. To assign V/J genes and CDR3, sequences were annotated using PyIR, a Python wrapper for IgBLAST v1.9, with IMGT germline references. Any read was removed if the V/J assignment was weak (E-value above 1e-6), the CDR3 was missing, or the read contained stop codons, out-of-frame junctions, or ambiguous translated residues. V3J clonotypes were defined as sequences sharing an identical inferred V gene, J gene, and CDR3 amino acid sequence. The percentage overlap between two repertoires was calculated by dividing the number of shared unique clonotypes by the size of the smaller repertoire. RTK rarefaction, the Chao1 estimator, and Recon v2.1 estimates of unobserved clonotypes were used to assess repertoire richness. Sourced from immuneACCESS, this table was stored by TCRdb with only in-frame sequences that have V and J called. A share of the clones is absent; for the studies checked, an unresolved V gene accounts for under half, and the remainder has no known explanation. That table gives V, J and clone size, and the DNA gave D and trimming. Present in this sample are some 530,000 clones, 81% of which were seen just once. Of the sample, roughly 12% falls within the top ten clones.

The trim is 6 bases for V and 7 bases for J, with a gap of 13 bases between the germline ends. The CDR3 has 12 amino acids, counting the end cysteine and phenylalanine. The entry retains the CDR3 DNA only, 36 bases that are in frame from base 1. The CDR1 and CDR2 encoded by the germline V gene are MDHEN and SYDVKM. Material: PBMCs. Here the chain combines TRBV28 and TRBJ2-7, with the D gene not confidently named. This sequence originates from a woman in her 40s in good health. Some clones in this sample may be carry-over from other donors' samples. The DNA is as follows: TGTGCCAGCAGGTCAGAGTTCCGTGAGCAGTACTTC. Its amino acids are CASRSEFREQYF. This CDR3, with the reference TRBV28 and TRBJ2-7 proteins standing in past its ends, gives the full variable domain DVKVTQSSRYLVKRTGEKVFLECVQDMDHENMFWYRQDPGLGLRLIYFSYDVKMKEKGDIPEGYSVSREKKERFSLILESASTNQTSMYLCASRSEFREQYFGPGTRLTVT.